These T cell receptor beta chains were read from a single sample in a study of cytomegalovirus exposure and HLA in healthy donors. Clones were sequenced by immunoSEQ multiplex PCR, and TCRdb holds only the in-frame ones, with some missing. The data contain around 200,000 clones, around 80% of them singletons. Specimen: PBMCs. Source of these receptors: a woman aged 45-65 years in good health and CMV-seronegative. Each CDR3 is given with its conserved first and last residue. The order of the fields is J gene, D gene, clone size, V gene, CDR3 DNA, CDR3 protein. The D gene is left open where the match is weak. Clone size is not always given. Where it is, it says once, few, many or a class for expanded clones.

J gene: TRBJ2-7
D gene: TRBD2
clone size: .
V gene: TRBV18
CDR3 DNA: TGTGCCAGCTCACCACCGGGGAGGGGTTCCTACGAGCAGTACTTC
CDR3 protein: CASSPPGRGSYEQYF

J gene: TRBJ2-2
D gene: .
clone size: .
V gene: TRBV19
CDR3 DNA: TGTGCCAGTAGTCCCACCCTCAGGGATACCGGGGAGCTGTTTTTT
CDR3 protein: CASSPTLRDTGELFF

J gene: TRBJ2-5
D gene: TRBD2
clone size: once
V gene: TRBV7-2
CDR3 DNA: TGTGCCAGCAGCCCCCCCGGGAGGCGCCAAGAGACCCAGTACTTC
CDR3 protein: CASSPPGRRQETQYF

J gene: TRBJ1-5
D gene: TRBD1
clone size: .
V gene: TRBV7-2
CDR3 DNA: TGTGCCAGCAGCCCTTTCCGAGGGACAGGCAATCAGCCCCAGCATTTT
CDR3 protein: CASSPFRGTGNQPQHF

J gene: TRBJ2-2
D gene: .
clone size: once
V gene: TRBV4-3
CDR3 DNA: TGCGCCAGCAGCCCCGCCCTCGGGTACCCGTGGACCGGGGAGCTGTTTTTT
CDR3 protein: CASSPALGYPWTGELFF

J gene: TRBJ2-4
D gene: .
clone size: .
V gene: TRBV4-3
CDR3 DNA: TGCGCCAGCAGCCAAGGAGGAGCGCCTGGGCGGGACATTCAGTACTTC
CDR3 protein: CASSQGGAPGRDIQYF

J gene: TRBJ1-3
D gene: .
clone size: .
V gene: TRBV18
CDR3 DNA: TGTGCCAGCTCACTGAAGGCCGGGGACACCATATATTTT
CDR3 protein: CASSLKAGDTIYF

J gene: TRBJ2-1
D gene: TRBD2
clone size: .
V gene: TRBV7-9
CDR3 DNA: TGTTCCAGCAGCTTAGGGGCGGGAGGCTCCTACAATGAGCAGTTCTTC
CDR3 protein: CSSSLGAGGSYNEQFF

J gene: TRBJ1-5
D gene: .
clone size: few
V gene: TRBV12-2
CDR3 DNA: TGTGCAAGTCGCCCACCCGGACAGAGGACAATTGAGGATCAGCCCCAGCATTTT
CDR3 protein: CASRPPGQRTIEDQPQHF

J gene: TRBJ1-5
D gene: .
clone size: .
V gene: TRBV2
CDR3 DNA: TGTGCCAGCAGTGAAAACTGGCAGCCCCAGCATTTT
CDR3 protein: CASSENWQPQHF

J gene: TRBJ1-1
D gene: .
clone size: few
V gene: TRBV7-9
CDR3 DNA: TGTGCCAGCAGACATACGAAGGGGAGGATGAACACTGAAGCTTTCTTT
CDR3 protein: CASRHTKGRMNTEAFF

J gene: TRBJ1-5
D gene: .
clone size: .
V gene: TRBV5-8
CDR3 DNA: TGTGCCAGCAGGGGACTGTTGGGAAATCAGCCCCAGCATTTT
CDR3 protein: CASRGLLGNQPQHF

J gene: TRBJ2-2
D gene: .
clone size: .
V gene: TRBV7-2
CDR3 DNA: TGTGCCAGCAGCTTAGTAGCCGGTACGGCCGGGGAGCTGTTTTTT
CDR3 protein: CASSLVAGTAGELFF

J gene: TRBJ1-1
D gene: .
clone size: .
V gene: TRBV28
CDR3 DNA: TGTGCCAGCAGCCCCCAAATGAACACTGAAGCTTTCTTT
CDR3 protein: CASSPQMNTEAFF

J gene: TRBJ1-6
D gene: .
clone size: few
V gene: TRBV6-5
CDR3 DNA: TGTGCCAGCAGTTACTCGAGGCAGGGTACTTCACCCCTCCACTTT
CDR3 protein: CASSYSRQGTSPLHF

J gene: TRBJ1-2
D gene: TRBD1
clone size: .
V gene: TRBV5-1
CDR3 DNA: TGCGCCAGCAGTTATTCGGACCCCAGGGGGATCTATGGCTACACCTTC
CDR3 protein: CASSYSDPRGIYGYTF

J gene: TRBJ2-1
D gene: TRBD2
clone size: .
V gene: TRBV5-8
CDR3 DNA: TGTGCCAGCAGCCTAGCGGGAGGGCCGGCCAATGAGCAGTTCTTC
CDR3 protein: CASSLAGGPANEQFF

J gene: TRBJ2-7
D gene: .
clone size: .
V gene: TRBV20-1
CDR3 DNA: TGCAGTGCGGGGGCATACGAGCAGTACTTC
CDR3 protein: CSAGAYEQYF

J gene: TRBJ2-7
D gene: TRBD2
clone size: .
V gene: TRBV4-2
CDR3 DNA: TGTGCCAGCAGCCAAGAGACCCAGGGACTAGCCAACCGCTACGAGCAGTACTTC
CDR3 protein: CASSQETQGLANRYEQYF

J gene: TRBJ2-4
D gene: .
clone size: .
V gene: TRBV5-6
CDR3 DNA: TGTGCCAGCAGCTTGAGGGGTGGCGGGACAGTCAAAAACATTCAGTACTTC
CDR3 protein: CASSLRGGGTVKNIQYF

J gene: TRBJ2-7
D gene: TRBD1
clone size: .
V gene: TRBV7-2
CDR3 DNA: TGTGCCAGCAACTTCGGGACAGCCCCCTACGAGCAGTACTTC
CDR3 protein: CASNFGTAPYEQYF

J gene: TRBJ1-1
D gene: .
clone size: .
V gene: TRBV13
CDR3 DNA: TGTGCCAGCAGCTTAGGCCTTCATAGCACTGAAGCTTTCTTT
CDR3 protein: CASSLGLHSTEAFF

J gene: TRBJ1-6
D gene: TRBD1
clone size: once
V gene: TRBV4-2
CDR3 DNA: TGTGCCAGCAGCCAAGACCGGACAGGGGGCAATTCCCCCCTCCACTTT
CDR3 protein: CASSQDRTGGNSPLHF

J gene: TRBJ1-1
D gene: .
clone size: .
V gene: TRBV1
CDR3 DNA: TGCACCAGCAGCCCGGGTCAGGACAGCTACTTGAACACTGAAGCTTTCTTT
CDR3 protein: CTSSPGQDSYLNTEAFF

J gene: TRBJ1-4
D gene: TRBD1
clone size: few
V gene: TRBV18
CDR3 DNA: TGTGCCAGCTCACCGACAGGGGACGAAAAACTGTTTTTT
CDR3 protein: CASSPTGDEKLFF

J gene: TRBJ2-7
D gene: .
clone size: .
V gene: TRBV28
CDR3 DNA: TGTGCCAGCAGTTTATCGGGACTGGCCAAGTTGCAGTACTTC
CDR3 protein: CASSLSGLAKLQYF

J gene: TRBJ2-7
D gene: .
clone size: .
V gene: TRBV6-4
CDR3 DNA: TGTGCCAGCAAACGGGTCGGCCTCGCCTACGAGCAGTACTTC
CDR3 protein: CASKRVGLAYEQYF

J gene: TRBJ2-7
D gene: .
clone size: .
V gene: TRBV7-2
CDR3 DNA: TGTGCCAGCAGCCCCGCTAGTTCCGCTCGCCTCTACGAGCAGTACTTC
CDR3 protein: CASSPASSARLYEQYF

J gene: TRBJ2-2
D gene: .
clone size: .
V gene: TRBV5-1
CDR3 DNA: TGCGCCAGCAGCTTGGTACTACCTATGACCACCGGGGAGCTGTTTTTT
CDR3 protein: CASSLVLPMTTGELFF

J gene: TRBJ1-2
D gene: .
clone size: .
V gene: TRBV15
CDR3 DNA: TGTGCCACCAGCAGAGATCGGGTGTCCCACTATGGCTACACCTTC
CDR3 protein: CATSRDRVSHYGYTF